This T cell receptor beta chain was sequenced in a study of T cells in Graves' hyperthyroidism and ophthalmopathy. Study-wide results and caveats: A median roughly 6.6 months before onset, the model predicted ophthalmopathy.

Germline loops: CDR1 SGHTA, CDR2 FQGNSA. The CDR3 extends over 13 amino acids. Trimming took 3 bases from V and 8 from J, leaving 13 bases between them. Graves' hyperthyroidism is called stable when ophthalmopathy does not progress within 18 months. Subjects aged 18 to 65 presented with newly diagnosed hyperthyroidism of less than 2 months' duration. Using about 10 ml of fresh peripheral blood, PBMCs were prepared. This clonotype was picked up many times. Its antigen is not identified. Amplification of TCR beta CDR3 regions used RNA as the template. During a first-round RT-PCR of the TCR CDR3, the HTBI primer set was used. Each CDR3 protein is one row after TCRdb ran MiXCR on the multiplex PCR reads. The profile shows some 770,000 distinct CDR3 sequences, about a sixth of them singletons.

Sequencing input: blood. This clonotype was obtained from a man aged 18 to 30 with Graves' hyperthyroidism. This sequence joins TRBV7-2 and TRBJ2-5; D call uncertain. CDR3 amino acids: CASSFLPLDTQYF. The CDR3 DNA reads TGTGCCAGCAGCTTTCTCCCCCTGGACACCCAGTACTTC.